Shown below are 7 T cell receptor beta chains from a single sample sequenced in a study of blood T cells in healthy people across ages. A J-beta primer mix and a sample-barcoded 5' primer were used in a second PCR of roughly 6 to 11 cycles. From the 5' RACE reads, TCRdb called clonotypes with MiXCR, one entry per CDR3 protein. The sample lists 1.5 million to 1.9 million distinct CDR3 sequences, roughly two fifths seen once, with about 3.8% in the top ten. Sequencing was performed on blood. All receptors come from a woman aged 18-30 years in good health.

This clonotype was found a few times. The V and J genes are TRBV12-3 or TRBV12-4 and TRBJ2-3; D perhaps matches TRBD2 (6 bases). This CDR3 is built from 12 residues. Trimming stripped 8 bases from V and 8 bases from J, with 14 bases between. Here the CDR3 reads CASSTSTSTQYF. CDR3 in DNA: TGTGCCAGCTCGACTAGTACAAGTACGCAGTATTTT.

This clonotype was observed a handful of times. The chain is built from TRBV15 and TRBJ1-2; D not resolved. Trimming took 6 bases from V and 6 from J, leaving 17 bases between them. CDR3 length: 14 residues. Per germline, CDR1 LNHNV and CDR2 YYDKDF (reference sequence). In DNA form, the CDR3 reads TGTGCCACCAGTCCCTCGGGCAGGAACAATGGCTACACCTTC. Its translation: CATSPSGRNNGYTF.

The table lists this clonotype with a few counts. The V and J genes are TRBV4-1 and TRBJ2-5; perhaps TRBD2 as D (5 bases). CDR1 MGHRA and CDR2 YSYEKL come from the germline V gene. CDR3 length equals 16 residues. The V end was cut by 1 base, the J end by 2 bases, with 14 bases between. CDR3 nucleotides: TGCGCCAGCAGCCAAGGGTCGGACTTAGCACAAGAGACCCAGTACTTC. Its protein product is CASSQGSDLAQETQYF.

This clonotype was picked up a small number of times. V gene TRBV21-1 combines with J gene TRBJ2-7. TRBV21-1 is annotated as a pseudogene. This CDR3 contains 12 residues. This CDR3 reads CASSKVNGEQYF. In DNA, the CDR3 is TGTGCCAGCAGCAAAGTGAATGGCGAGCAGTACTTC.

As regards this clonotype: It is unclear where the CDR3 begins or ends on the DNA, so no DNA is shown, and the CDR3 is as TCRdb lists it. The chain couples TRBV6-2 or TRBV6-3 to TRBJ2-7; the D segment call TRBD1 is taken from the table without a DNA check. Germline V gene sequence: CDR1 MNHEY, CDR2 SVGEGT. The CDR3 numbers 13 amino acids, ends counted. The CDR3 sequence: CASRGDLRFEQYF.

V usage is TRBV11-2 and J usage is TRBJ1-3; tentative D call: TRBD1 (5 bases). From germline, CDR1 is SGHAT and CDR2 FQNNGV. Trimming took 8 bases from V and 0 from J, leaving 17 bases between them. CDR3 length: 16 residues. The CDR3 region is CASCRDPLFSGNTIYF. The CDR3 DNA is TGTGCCAGCTGTCGGGACCCGCTGTTCTCTGGAAACACCATATATTTT. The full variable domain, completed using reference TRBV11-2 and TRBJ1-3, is EAGVAQSPRYKIIEKRQSVAFWCNPISGHATLYWYQQILGQGPKLLIQFQNNGVVDDSQLPKDRFSAERLKGVDSTLKIQPAKLEDSAVYLCASCRDPLFSGNTIYFGEGSWLTVV.

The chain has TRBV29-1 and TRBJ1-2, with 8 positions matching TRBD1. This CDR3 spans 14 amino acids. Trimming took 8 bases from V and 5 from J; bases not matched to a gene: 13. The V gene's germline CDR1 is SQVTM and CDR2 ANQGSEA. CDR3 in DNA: TGCAGCACCACCCTCGGACAGGGAGCATATGGCTACACCTTC. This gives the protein CSTTLGQGAYGYTF.